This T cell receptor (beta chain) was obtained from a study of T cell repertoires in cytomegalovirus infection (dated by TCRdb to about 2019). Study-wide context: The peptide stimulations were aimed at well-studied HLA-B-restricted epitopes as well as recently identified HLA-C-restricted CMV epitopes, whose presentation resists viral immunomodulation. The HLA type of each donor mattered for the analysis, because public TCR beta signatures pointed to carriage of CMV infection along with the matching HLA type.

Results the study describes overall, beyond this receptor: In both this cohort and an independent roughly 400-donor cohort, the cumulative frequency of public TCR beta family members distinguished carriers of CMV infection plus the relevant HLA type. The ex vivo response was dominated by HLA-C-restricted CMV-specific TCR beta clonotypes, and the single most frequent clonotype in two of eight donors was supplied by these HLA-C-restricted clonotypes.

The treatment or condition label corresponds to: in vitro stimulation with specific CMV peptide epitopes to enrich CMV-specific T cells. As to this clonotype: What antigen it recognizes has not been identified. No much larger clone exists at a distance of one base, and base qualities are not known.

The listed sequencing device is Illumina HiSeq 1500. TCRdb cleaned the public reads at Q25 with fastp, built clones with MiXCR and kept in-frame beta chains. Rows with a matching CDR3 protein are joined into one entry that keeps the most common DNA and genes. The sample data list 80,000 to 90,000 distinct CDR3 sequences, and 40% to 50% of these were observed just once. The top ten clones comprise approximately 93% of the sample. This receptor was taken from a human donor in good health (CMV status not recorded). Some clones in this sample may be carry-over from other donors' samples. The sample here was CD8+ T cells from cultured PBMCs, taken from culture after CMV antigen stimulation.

The bases read TGTGCCAGTAGTATAGAAGGGCGGGAGGCCCTCTCCGGGGAGCTGTTTTTT. The translation is CASSIEGREALSGELFF. Recombination linked TRBV19 to TRBJ2-2; TRBD2 fits 8 bases in the junction. CDR1 and CDR2, per the germline V gene (reference sequence), are LNHDA and SQIVND. Clipping removes 0 bases from V and 6 bases from J, with 9 as the unmatched junction base count. The CDR3 numbers 17 residues from cysteine through phenylalanine. Only the CDR3 region is kept as DNA, spanning 51 bases read in frame from base 1.